Shown below are 4 T cell receptor beta chains from a single sample sequenced in a study of liver allograft versus peripheral blood T cells. Study as a whole: Liver transplant recipients had T cell receptor repertoires compared between transplanted liver and peripheral blood.

Using its own MiXCR run on the reads, TCRdb lists one record per CDR3 protein. The sample shows fewer than 15,000 distinct CDR3 sequences, about 20% of them seen only once. The origin of the receptors is a human patient who had a liver transplant. The T cells may partly be graft donor cells.

This clonotype is medium-sized by share. J is TRBJ2-2 and V is TRBV6-6; D is unclear. The CDR3 consists of 12 residues. The V end was cut by 7 bases, the J end by 8 bases, with 11 bases between. The V gene's germline CDR1 is MNHNY and CDR2 SVGAGI (reference sequence). The CDR3 nucleotides read TGTGCCAGCACCATCGCCGCTGGGGAGCTGTTTTTT. It translates to CASTIAAGELFF.

Concerning this clonotype itself: A much larger clone lies a single base off, so this may be a read error. This chain connects TRBV10-3 to TRBJ2-3; D remains unclear. V was clipped by 6 bases and J by 0 bases, with 19 bases between them. Germline V gives CDR1 ENHRY, CDR2 SYGVKD. The CDR3 extends over 17 amino acids. The DNA for the CDR3 is TGTGCCATCAGAGACCCCATGACATGCCCTAGCACAGATACGCAGTATTTT. This translates into CAIRDPMTCPSTDTQYF.

The sample holds many counts of this clonotype. The V gene is TRBV6-1, the J gene TRBJ2-7; 7 positions match TRBD1. Trimming removed 4 bases from V and 0 bases from J; junction bases left unmatched: 6. Germline CDR1 reads MNHNS; CDR2 reads SASEGT. This CDR3 has 15 amino acids. The CDR3 DNA is TGTGCCAGCAGTGTGGGGGACAGCAGCTCCTACGAGCAGTACTTC. Its protein is CASSVGDSSSYEQYF.

Details on this clonotype: A much larger clone lies one base from this, so it may be a read error. V gene TRBV7-2 combines with J gene TRBJ2-7; D not certain. V was cut by 6 bases and J by 6 bases, with 18 bases left in between. The CDR3 is 14 residues long. Germline CDR1 and CDR2: SGHTA and FQGNSA. The CDR3 reads CASRATAQAGEQYF. In nucleotides, the CDR3 is TGTGCCAGCAGAGCGACCGCCCAGGCTGGCGAGCAGTACTTC.